This T cell receptor beta chain comes out of a study of blood T cell repertoires in COVID-19. Trimming left V 2 bases short and J 5 bases short, with 9 bases between. CDR3 size: 12 residues. From germline, CDR1 is SQVTM and CDR2 ANQGSEA. Generated by immunoSEQ multiplex PCR, the TCRdb table keeps only in-frame clones and is missing some. Among approximately 92,000 clones listed, about 86% were seen once. The chain couples TRBV29-1 to TRBJ1-2; no reliable D call. Sequencing was done on a sample of peripheral blood. This TCR was sampled from a woman aged 60-75 years in a cohort sampled during active or convalescent COVID-19. CDR3 protein: CSVEFQAYGYTF. The DNA of the CDR3 is TGCAGCGTTGAATTCCAGGCTTATGGCTACACCTTC.